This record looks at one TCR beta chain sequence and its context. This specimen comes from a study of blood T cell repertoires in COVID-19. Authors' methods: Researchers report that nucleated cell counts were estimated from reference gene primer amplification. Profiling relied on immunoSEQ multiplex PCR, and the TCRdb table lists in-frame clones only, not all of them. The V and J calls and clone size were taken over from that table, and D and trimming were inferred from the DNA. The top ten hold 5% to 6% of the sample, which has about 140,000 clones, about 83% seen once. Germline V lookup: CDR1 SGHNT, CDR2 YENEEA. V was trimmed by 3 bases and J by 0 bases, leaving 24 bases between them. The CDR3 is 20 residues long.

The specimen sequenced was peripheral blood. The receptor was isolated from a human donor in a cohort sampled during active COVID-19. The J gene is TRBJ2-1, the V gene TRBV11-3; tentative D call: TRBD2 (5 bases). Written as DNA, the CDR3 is TGTGCCAGCAGCTTGACATTGATGGTAGACTATAAAAGCTCCTACAATGAGCAGTTCTTC. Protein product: CASSLTLMVDYKSSYNEQFF.